This T cell receptor (beta chain) was identified in a study of OX40 agonist ivuxolimab in advanced cancers. Describing the broader study: Ivuxolimab, which targeted the costimulatory receptor OX40 (CD134), was an agonistic, fully human IgG2 monoclonal antibody. Intravenous ivuxolimab was administered to patients every 2 weeks at six dose levels: 0.01, 0.1, 0.3, 1.5, 3 and 10 mg/kg. Of the roughly 54 dose-escalation patients, hepatocellular carcinoma was present in around 19, melanoma in roughly 15, renal cell carcinoma in 9 and head and neck cancer in 9. A male proportion of almost 85% and a mean age of approximately 62 years, ranging from 23 to 79, were recorded for the dose-escalation cohort. Patients were allowed to have had prior anti-PD-1, anti-PD-L1 or anti-CTLA-4 therapy, and approximately 43% of the dose-escalation patients had previously received checkpoint inhibitors. Partial responses were achieved by three dose-escalation patients, of whom one had hepatocellular carcinoma and two had cutaneous melanoma. Peripheral TCRbeta sequencing was intended to test whether TCR sequence diversity was altered and clonal T-cell expansion was caused by ivuxolimab. The paper reports the monotherapy dose-escalation portion (N of about 47 patients) of the phase I ivuxolimab trial.

The investigation overall reported the following: At doses from 0.1 to 3.0 mg/kg, clonal expansion was seen in both CD4+ and CD8+ blood T cells between baseline and week 6. Low levels of normalized T-cell clonal expansion were also seen in some nonresponding patients. Partial responders in the 0.1-3.0 mg/kg groups had among the lowest normalized peripheral clonal expansion, especially among CD8+ T cells. After ivuxolimab, expanded clones were on average more numerous among CD8+ T cells than among CD4+ T cells. The antigen specificity of the clonally expanded peripheral T cells was not determined.

The trial excluded patients who had a history of autoimmune disease or who were on systemic immunosuppression. In every dose cohort, peripheral blood was drawn for TCR sequencing at baseline, cycle 4 day 1, and cycle 7 day 1. The samples were drawn from a first-in-human, open-label, multicenter phase I dose-escalation trial of ivuxolimab. Adults with locally advanced or metastatic melanoma, renal cell, hepatocellular, or head and neck squamous cell carcinoma were enrolled in the trial. Before TCR sequencing, CD4+ T cells and CD8+ T cells were sorted from peripheral blood as separate populations. Genomic DNA was isolated from the sorted cells so that the TCRbeta CDR3 region could be sequenced. TCRbeta CDR3 regions were sequenced using the immunoSEQ Assay. What TCRdb holds here is the immuneACCESS table cut down to in-frame rearrangements. Part of the clones is not present; checked against another copy, under half of the missing clones reflect an unresolved V gene, and the others are unexplained. The sample table contains some 6,100 clones; only one count was recorded for approximately 81% of them. 20% to 25% of the sample is held by the ten biggest clonotypes.

Comment on this clone: Its antigen is still unknown. Qualities for individual bases were not recorded, and no much larger clone is one base off.

Trimming at the junction amounts to 5 bases on V and 7 bases on J, and the germline ends lie 17 bases apart. For CDR1 and CDR2, the germline V gene lists SGHDN and FVKESK. The CDR3 runs 14 residues from the cysteine to the phenylalanine. Only the CDR3 DNA is retained, 42 bases long and in frame from the first base. The material was CD4+ or CD8+ T cells sorted from blood, obtained in a trial of the OX40 agonist ivuxolimab. This sequence uses TRBV14 and TRBJ1-1, and possibly TRBD1, on 5 matching bases. This clonotype originated in an adult with an advanced solid tumor such as melanoma, head and neck, liver or kidney cancer. The CDR3 corresponds to CASSSVGGFSEAFF. The sequenced DNA: TGTGCCAGCAGCAGCGTCGGGGGGTTTAGTGAAGCTTTCTTT. Supplemented by the reference TRBV14 and TRBJ1-1 proteins around the CDR3, the complete variable domain is EAGVTQFPSHSVIEKGQTVTLRCDPISGHDNLYWYRRVMGKEIKFLLHFVKESKQDESGMPNNRFLAERTGGTYSTLKVQPAELEDSGVYFCASSSVGGFSEAFFGQGTRLTVV.